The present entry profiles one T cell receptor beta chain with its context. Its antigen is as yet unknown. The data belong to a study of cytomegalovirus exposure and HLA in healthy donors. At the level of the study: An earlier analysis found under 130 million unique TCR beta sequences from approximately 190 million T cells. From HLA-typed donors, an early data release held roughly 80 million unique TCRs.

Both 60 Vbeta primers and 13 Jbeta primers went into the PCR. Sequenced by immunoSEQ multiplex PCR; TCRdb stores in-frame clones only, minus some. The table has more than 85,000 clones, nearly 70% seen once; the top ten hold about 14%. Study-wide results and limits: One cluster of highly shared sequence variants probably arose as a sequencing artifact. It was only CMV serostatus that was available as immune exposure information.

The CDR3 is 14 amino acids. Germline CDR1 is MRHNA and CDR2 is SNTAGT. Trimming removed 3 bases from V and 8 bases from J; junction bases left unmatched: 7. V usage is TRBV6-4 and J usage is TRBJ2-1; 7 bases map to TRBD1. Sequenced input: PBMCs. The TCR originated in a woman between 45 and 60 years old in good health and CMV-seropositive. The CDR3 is CASSERQGPDEQFF. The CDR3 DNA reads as TGTGCCAGCAGTGAGCGACAGGGACCCGATGAGCAGTTCTTC.